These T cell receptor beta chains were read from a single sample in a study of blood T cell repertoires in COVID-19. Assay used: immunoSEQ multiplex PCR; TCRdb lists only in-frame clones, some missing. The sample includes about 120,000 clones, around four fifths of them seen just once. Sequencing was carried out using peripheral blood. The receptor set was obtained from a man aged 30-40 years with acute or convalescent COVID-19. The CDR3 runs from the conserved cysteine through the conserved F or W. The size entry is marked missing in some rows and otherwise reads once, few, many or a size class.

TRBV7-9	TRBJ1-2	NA	CASSLTGPPSYGYTF
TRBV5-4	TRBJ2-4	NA	CASSLGPGLAKNIQYF
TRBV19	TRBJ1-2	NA	CASWRHGYTF
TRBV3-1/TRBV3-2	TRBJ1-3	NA	CASSPSTGSGNTIYF
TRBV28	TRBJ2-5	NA	CASRGVRADYQETQYF
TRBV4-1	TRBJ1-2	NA	CASSQDFGTDRFYGYTF
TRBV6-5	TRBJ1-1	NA	CASSWTGPGAEAFF
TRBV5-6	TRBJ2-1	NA	CASSLAVYNEQFF
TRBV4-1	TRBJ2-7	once	CASSQDPLEGAYEQYF
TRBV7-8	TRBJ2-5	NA	CASRPSTGGPETQYF
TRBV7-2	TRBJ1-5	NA	CASSLGGWGNQPQHF
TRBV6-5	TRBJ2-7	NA	CASGQGAGWGYEQYF
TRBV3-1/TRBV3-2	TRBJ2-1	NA	CASRQLGRYNEQFF
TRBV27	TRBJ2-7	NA	CASSRQGARYEQYF
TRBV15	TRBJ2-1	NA	CATSRNSGGEQFF
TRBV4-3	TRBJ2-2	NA	CASSQYPGGPGELFF
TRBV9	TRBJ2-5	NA	CASSAPRQGEETQYF
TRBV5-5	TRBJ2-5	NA	CASSQGTGAGETQYF
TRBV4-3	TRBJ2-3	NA	CASSQDLAVRGTQYF
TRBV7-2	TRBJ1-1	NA	CASSTEDRVHTEAFF
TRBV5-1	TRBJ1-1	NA	CASSVDSSNTEAFF
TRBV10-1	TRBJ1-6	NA	CASSEWAHYNSPLHF
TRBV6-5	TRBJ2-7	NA	CASSLSRQGGSYEQYF
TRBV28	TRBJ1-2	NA	CASSLRAGGGYTF
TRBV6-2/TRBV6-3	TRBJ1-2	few	CASSYAGNGYTF
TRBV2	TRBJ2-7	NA	CASKTAGLAGDEQYF
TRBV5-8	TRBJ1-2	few	CASSSGTGVRYANTF
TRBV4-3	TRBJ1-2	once	CASSQDIGGRSYGYTF
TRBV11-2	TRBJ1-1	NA	CASSLEGTGSTEAFF
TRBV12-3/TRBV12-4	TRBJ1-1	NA	CASSSPGNTEAFF
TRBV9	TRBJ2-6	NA	CASSYQTGGRSGANVLTF
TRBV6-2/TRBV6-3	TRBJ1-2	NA	CASSLDRVGYTF